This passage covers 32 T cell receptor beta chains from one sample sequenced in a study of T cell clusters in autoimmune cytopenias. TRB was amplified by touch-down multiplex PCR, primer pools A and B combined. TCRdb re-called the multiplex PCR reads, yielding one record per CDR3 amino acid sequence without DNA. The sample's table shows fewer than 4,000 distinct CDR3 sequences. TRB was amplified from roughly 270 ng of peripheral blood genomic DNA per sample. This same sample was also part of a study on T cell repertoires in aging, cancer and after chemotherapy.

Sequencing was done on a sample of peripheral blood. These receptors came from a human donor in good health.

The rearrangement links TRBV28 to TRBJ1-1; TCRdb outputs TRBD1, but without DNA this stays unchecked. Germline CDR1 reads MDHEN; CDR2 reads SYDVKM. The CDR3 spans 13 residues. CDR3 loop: CASRDSKNTEAFF.

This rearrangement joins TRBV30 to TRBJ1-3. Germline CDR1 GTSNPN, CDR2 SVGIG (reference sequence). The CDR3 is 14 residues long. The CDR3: CAWAGTDSGNTIYF.

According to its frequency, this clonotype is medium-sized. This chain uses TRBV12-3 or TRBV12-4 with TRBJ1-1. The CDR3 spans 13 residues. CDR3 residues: CASSLGPNTEAFF.

The CDR3 loop is CASSLLGGAGTDTQYF. This chain joins TRBV11-2 and TRBJ2-3; the D call from TCRdb, TRBD1, cannot be confirmed without DNA. This CDR3 comprises 16 residues. Per germline, CDR1 SGHAT and CDR2 FQNNGV.

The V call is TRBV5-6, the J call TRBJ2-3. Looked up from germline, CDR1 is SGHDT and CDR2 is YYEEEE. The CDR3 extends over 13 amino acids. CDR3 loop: CASSLTGTDTQYF.

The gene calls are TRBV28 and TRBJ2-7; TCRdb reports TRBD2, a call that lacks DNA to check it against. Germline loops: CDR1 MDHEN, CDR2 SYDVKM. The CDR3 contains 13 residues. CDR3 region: CASRPHGSYEQYF.

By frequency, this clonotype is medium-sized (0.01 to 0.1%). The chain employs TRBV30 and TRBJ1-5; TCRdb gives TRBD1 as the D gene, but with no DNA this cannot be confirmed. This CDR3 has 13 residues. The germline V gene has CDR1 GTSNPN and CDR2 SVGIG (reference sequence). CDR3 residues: CAWSMGPNQPQHF.

The CDR3 sequence: CASSPPGRLAGALPYGYTF. The gene calls are TRBV18 and TRBJ1-2. The CDR3 loop spans 19 amino acids. Germline CDR1 reads KGHSH; CDR2 reads LQKENI.

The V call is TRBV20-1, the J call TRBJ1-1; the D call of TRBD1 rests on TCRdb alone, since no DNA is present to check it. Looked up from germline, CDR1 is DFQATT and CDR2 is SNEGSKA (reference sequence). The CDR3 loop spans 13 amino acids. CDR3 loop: CSARDWRQGTAFF.

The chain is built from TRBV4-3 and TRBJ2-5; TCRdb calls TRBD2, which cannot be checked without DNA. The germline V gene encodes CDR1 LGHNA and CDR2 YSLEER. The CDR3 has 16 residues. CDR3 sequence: CASSQDKASGVETQNF.

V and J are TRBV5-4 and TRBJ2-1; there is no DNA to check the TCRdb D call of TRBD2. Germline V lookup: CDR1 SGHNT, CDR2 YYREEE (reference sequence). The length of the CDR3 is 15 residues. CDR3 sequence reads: CASSFTFGGAGEQFF.

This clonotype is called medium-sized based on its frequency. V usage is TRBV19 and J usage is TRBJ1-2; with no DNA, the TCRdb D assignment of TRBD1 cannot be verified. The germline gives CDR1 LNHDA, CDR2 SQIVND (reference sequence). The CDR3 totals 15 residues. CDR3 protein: CASSTGTGPLYGYTF. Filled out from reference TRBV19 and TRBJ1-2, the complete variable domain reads DGGITQSPKYLFRKEGQNVTLSCEQNLNHDAMYWYRQDPGQGLRLIYYSQIVNDFQKGDIAEGYSVSREKKESFPLTVTSAQKNPTAFYLCASSTGTGPLYGYTFGSGTRLTVV.

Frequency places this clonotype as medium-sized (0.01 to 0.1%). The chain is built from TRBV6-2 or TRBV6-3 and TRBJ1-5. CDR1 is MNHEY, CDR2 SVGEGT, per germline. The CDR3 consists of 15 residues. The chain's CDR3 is CASSYGGGGNQPQHF.

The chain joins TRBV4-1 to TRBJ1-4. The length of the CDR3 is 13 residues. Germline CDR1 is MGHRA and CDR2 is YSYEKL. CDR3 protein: CASSQLAYEKLFF.

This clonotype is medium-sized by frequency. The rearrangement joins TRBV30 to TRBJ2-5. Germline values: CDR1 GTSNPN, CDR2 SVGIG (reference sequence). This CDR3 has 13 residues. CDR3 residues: CAWSVGSWETQYF. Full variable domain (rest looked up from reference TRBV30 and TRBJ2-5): SQTIHQWPATLVQPVGSPLSLECTVEGTSNPNLYWYRQAAGRGLQLLFYSVGIGQISSEVPQNLSASRPQDRQFILSSKKLLLSDSGFYLCAWSVGSWETQYFGPGTRLLVL.

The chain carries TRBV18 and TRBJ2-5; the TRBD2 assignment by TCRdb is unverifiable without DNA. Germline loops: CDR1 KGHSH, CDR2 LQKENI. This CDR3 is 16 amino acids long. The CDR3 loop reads CASSPVGLVSTETQYF.

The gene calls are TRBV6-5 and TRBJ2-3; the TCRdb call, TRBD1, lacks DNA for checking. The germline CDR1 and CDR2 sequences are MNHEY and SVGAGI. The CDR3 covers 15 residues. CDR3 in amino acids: CASSDRDRVTDTQYF.

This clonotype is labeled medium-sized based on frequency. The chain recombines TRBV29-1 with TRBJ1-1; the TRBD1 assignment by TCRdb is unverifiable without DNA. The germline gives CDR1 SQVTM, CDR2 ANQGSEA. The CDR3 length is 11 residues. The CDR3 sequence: CSVRSGTEAFF.

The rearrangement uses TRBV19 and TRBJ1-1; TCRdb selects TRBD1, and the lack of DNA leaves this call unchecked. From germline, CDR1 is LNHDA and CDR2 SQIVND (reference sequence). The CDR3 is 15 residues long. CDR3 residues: CATNSRSGGGIEAFF. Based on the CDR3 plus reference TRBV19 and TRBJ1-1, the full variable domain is DGGITQSPKYLFRKEGQNVTLSCEQNLNHDAMYWYRQDPGQGLRLIYYSQIVNDFQKGDIAEGYSVSREKKESFPLTVTSAQKNPTAFYLCATNSRSGGGIEAFFGQGTRLTVV.

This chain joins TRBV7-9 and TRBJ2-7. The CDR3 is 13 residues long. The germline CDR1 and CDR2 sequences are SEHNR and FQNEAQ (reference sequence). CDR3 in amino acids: CASSPRHGYEQYF.

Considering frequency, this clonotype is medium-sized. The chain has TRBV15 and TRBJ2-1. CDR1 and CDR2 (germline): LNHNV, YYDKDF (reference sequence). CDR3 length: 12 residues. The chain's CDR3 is CATSRPTYEQFF.

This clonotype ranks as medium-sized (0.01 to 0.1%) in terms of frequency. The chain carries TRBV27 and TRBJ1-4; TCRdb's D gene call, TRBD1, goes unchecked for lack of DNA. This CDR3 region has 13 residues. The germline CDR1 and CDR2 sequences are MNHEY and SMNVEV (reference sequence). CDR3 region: CASREGGGEKLFF. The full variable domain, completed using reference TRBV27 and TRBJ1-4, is EAQVTQNPRYLITVTGKKLTVTCSQNMNHEYMSWYRQDPGLGLRQIYYSMNVEVTDKGDVPEGYKVSRKEKRNFPLILESPSPNQTSLYFCASREGGGEKLFFGSGTQLSVL.

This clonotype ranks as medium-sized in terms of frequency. CDR3 residues: CASRTGGIADTQYF. The rearrangement links TRBV6-1 to TRBJ2-3; TCRdb reports TRBD1, a call that lacks DNA to check it against. The germline V gene has CDR1 MNHNS and CDR2 SASEGT. The length of the CDR3 is 14 residues.

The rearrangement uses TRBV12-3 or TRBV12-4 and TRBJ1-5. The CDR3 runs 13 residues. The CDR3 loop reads CASSLTGNQPQHF.

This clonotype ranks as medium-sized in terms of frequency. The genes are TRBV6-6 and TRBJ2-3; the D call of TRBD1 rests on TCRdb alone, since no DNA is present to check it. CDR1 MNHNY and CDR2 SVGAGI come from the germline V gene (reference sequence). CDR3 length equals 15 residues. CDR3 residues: CASSSRGRGTDTQYF.

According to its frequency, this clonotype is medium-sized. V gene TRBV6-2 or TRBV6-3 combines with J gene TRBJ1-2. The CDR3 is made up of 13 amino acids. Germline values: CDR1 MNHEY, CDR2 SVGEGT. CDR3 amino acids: CASSNTGLHGYTF.

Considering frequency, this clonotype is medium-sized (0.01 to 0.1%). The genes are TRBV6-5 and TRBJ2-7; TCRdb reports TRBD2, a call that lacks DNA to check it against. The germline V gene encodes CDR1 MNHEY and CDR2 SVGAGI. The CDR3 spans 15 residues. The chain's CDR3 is CASSHSGGSSYEQYF.

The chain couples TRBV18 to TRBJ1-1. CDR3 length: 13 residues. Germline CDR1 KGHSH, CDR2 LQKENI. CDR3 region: CASSPQHNTEAFF.

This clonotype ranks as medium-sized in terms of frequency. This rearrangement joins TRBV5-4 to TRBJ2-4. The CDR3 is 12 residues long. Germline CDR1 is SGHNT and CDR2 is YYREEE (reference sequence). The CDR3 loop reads CASSLEENIQYF.

CDR3 sequence reads: CASSRTGYTEAFF. The V call is TRBV5-4, the J call TRBJ1-1; TCRdb picks TRBD1, but there is no DNA to check that call. The V gene's germline CDR1 is SGHNT and CDR2 YYREEE (reference sequence). The CDR3 loop spans 13 amino acids.

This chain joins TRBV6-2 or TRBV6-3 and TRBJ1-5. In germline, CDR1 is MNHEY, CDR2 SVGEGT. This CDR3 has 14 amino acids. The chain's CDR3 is CASSFLDRNQPQHF.

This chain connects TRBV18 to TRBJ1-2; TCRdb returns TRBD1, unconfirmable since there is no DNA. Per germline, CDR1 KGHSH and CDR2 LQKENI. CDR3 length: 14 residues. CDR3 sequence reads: CASSPPGQGSGYTF.